The present T cell receptor beta chain was sequenced within a study of beta chain features in type 1 diabetes. Trimming cost V 5 bases and J 2 bases, with 9 bases left between them. From germline, CDR1 is SEHNR and CDR2 FQNEAQ (reference sequence). The CDR3 is made up of 13 amino acids. Expressed TCRB transcripts were sequenced because the isolated RNA had all been reverse transcribed beforehand. Profiling relied on immunoSEQ multiplex PCR, and the TCRdb table lists in-frame clones only, not all of them. The sample lists 450,000 or so clones; 11% were seen once. This clone was found a few times. The V gene is TRBV7-9, the J gene TRBJ2-5, with D hard to call. The source of this sequence is a young woman in good health. Sequencing was done on a sample of naive CD4+ T cells from blood. Here the CDR3 DNA reads TGTGCCAGCAGCCCGGTCTCTCAAGAGACCCAGTACTTC. Translation: CASSPVSQETQYF.